The 8 T cell receptor beta chains reported below all come from one sample, sequenced in a study of CXCR3-negative and CXCR3-positive naive CD8 T cells. 5' RACE that incorporated UMI labels was used to prepare the TRB cDNA libraries. TCRdb reprocessed the 5' RACE reads and keeps a single row for each CDR3 protein, giving no DNA. Its table records approximately 41,000 distinct CDR3 sequences. Sequenced input: memory CD8+ T cells from blood. The receptors originated from a human donor in good health. Some clones in this sample may be carry-over from other donors' samples.

This chain connects TRBV11-3 to TRBJ2-5; checking the TCRdb D call of TRBD1 is not possible without DNA. The CDR3 length is 15 residues. Germline V gene lookup returns CDR1 SGHNT and CDR2 YENEEA. The CDR3: CASSLDGGTKETQYF.

This chain links TRBV7-9 with TRBJ2-4; TCRdb gives TRBD1 as the D gene, but with no DNA this cannot be confirmed. Germline CDR1 is SEHNR and CDR2 is FQNEAQ (reference sequence). This CDR3 region has 14 residues. The CDR3 here is CASSLIERDDIQYF. Full variable domain (outside the CDR3, taken from reference TRBV7-9 and TRBJ2-4): DTGVSQNPRHKITKRGQNVTFRCDPISEHNRLYWYRQTLGQGPEFLTYFQNEAQLEKSRLLSDRFSAERPKGSFSTLEIQRTEQGDSAMYLCASSLIERDDIQYFGAGTRLSVL.

This sequence joins TRBV7-9 and TRBJ2-7; the TRBD1 assignment by TCRdb is unverifiable without DNA. The CDR3 has 11 residues. In germline, CDR1 is SEHNR, CDR2 FQNEAQ (reference sequence). CDR3 sequence reads: CASSFTGEQYF.

This chain links TRBV13 with TRBJ1-2; TCRdb's D call, TRBD1, is unchecked because there is no DNA. Germline CDR1 PRHDT, CDR2 FYEKMQ (reference sequence). CDR3 length equals 13 residues. The chain's CDR3 is CASSIDRVYGYTF.

CDR3 amino acids: CASSRIADRADEKLLF. The chain combines TRBV28 with TRBJ1-4; TCRdb reports TRBD1, a call that lacks DNA to check it against. Germline V CDR1 and CDR2: MDHEN, SYDVKM. This CDR3 comprises 16 residues.

J is TRBJ1-1 and V is TRBV7-2; TCRdb's D call, TRBD1, is unchecked because there is no DNA. The CDR3 extends over 17 amino acids. Looked up from germline, CDR1 is SGHTA and CDR2 is FQGNSA. CDR3 residues: CASSLRDRGYVNTEAFF. Full variable domain (remainder filled in from reference TRBV7-2 and TRBJ1-1): GAGVSQSPSNKVTEKGKDVELRCDPISGHTALYWYRQSLGQGLEFLIYFQGNSAPDKSGLPSDRFSAERTGGSVSTLTIQRTQQEDSAVYLCASSLRDRGYVNTEAFFGQGTRLTVV.

The chain uses TRBV7-9 and TRBJ2-7; TCRdb picks TRBD1, but there is no DNA to check that call. The CDR3 extends over 15 amino acids. Germline CDR1 is SEHNR and CDR2 is FQNEAQ (reference sequence). The CDR3 loop reads CASSPAGTGGHEQYF.

The rearrangement uses TRBV29-1 and TRBJ1-1; TCRdb's assignment of TRBD1 cannot be checked, as there is no DNA. The V gene's germline CDR1 is SQVTM and CDR2 ANQGSEA. This CDR3 spans 13 amino acids. CDR3 region: CSGRGVQGEGAFF.